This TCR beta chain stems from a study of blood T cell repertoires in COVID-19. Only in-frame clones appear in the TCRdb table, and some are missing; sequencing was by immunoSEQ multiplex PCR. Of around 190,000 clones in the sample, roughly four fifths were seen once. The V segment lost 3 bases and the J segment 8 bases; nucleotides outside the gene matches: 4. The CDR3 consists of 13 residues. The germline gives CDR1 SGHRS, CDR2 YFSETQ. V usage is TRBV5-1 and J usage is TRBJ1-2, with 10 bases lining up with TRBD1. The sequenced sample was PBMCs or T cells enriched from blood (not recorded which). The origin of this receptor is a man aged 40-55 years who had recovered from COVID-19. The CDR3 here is CASSSDRGGGYTF. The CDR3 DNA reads TGCGCCAGCAGCTCGGACAGGGGGGGCGGCTACACCTTC. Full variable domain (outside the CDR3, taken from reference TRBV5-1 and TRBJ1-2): KAGVTQTPRYLIKTRGQQVTLSCSPISGHRSVSWYQQTPGQGLQFLFEYFSETQRNKGNFPGRFSGRQFSNSRSEMNVSTLELGDSALYLCASSSDRGGGYTFGSGTRLTVV.